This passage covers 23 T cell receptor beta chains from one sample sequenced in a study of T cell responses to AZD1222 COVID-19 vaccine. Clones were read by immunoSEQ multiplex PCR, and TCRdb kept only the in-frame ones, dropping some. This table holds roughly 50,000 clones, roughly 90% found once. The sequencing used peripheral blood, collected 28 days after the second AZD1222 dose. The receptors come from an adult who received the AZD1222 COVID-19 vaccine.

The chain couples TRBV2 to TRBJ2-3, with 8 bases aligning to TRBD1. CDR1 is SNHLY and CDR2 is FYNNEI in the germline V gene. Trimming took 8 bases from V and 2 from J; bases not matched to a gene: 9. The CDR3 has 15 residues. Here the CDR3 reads CASAFDRGYTDTQYF. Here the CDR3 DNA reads TGTGCCAGCGCCTTTGACAGGGGCTACACAGATACGCAGTATTTT. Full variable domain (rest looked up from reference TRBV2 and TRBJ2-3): EPEVTQTPSHQVTQMGQEVILRCVPISNHLYFYWYRQILGQKVEFLVSFYNNEISEKSEIFDDQFSVERPDGSNFTLKIRSTKLEDSAMYFCASAFDRGYTDTQYFGPGTRLTVL.

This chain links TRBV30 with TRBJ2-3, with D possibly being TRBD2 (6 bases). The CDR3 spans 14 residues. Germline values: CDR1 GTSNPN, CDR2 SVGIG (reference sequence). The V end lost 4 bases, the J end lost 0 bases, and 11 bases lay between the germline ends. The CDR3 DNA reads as TGTGCCTGGAAAGGCGGGGTTAGCACAGATACGCAGTATTTT. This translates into CAWKGGVSTDTQYF.

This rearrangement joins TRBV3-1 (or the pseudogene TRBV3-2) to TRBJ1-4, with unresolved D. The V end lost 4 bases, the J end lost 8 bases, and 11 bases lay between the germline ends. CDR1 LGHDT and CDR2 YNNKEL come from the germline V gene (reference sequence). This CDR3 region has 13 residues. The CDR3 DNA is TGTGCCAGCAGCCTCCGACATGGGGAAAAACTGTTTTTT. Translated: CASSLRHGEKLFF.

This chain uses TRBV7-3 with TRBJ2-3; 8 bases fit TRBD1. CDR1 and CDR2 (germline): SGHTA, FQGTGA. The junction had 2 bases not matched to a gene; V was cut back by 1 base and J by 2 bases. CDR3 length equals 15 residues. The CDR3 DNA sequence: TGTGCCAGCAGCTTAAGCAGGGGGCCCACAGATACGCAGTATTTT. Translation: CASSLSRGPTDTQYF.

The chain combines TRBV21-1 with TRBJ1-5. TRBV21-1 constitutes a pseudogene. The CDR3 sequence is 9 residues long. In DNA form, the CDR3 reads TGTGCCAGCAGGAGGCCCCAGCATTTT. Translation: CASRRPQHF.

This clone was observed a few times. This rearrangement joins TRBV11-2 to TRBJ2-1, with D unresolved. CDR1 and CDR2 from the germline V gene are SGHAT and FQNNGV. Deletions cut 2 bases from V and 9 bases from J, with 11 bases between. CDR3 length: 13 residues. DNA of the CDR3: TGTGCCAGCAGCTTACTTCGAGCCCGTGAGCAGTTCTTC. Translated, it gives CASSLLRAREQFF.

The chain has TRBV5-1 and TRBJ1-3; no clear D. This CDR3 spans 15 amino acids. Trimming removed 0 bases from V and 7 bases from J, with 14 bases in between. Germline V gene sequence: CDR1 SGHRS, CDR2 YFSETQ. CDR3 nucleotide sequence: TGCGCCAGCAGCTTGGGGCCAGGAGTGCAGAACACCATATATTTT. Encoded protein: CASSLGPGVQNTIYF.

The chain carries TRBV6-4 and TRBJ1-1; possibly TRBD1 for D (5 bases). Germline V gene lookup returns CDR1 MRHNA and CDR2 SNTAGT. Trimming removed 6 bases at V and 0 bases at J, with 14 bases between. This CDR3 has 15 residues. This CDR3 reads CASRLTGALNTEAFF. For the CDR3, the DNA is TGTGCCAGCAGACTCACAGGCGCCTTGAACACTGAAGCTTTCTTT.

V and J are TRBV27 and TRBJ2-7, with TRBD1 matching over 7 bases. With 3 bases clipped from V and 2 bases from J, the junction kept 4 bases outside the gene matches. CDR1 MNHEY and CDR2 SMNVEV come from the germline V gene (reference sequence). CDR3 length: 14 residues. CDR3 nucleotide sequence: TGTGCCAGCAGTTTGGCTACAGGGGCCTACGAGCAGTACTTC. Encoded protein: CASSLATGAYEQYF.

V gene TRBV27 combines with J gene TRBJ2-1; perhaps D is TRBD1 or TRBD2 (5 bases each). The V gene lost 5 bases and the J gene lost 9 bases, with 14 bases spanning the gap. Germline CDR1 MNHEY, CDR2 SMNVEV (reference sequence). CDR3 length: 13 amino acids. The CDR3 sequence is CASSHPLGGEQFF. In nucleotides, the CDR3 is TGTGCCAGCAGTCACCCTCTTGGGGGTGAGCAGTTCTTC.

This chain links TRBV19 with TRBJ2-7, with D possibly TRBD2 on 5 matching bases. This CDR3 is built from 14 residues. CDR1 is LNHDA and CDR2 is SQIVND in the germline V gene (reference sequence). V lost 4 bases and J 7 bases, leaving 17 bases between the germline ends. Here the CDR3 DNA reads TGTGCCAGTAGTACCCCTTACGCCCCGGGGGAGCAGTACTTC. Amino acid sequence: CASSTPYAPGEQYF.

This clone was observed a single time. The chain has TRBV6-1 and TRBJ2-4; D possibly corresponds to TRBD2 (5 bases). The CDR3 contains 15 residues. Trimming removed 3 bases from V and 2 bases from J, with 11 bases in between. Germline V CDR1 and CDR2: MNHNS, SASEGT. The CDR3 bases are TGTGCCAGCAGTGAGGGGAGAAGGACCAAAAACATTCAGTACTTC. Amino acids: CASSEGRRTKNIQYF.

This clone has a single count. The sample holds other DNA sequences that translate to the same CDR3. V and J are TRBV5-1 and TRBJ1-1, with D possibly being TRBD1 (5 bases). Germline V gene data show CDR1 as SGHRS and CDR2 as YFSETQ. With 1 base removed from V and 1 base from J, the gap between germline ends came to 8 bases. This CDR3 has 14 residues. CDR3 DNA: TGCGCCAGCAGCTTGACTGGGGCGAACACTGAAGCTTTCTTT. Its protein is CASSLTGANTEAFF.

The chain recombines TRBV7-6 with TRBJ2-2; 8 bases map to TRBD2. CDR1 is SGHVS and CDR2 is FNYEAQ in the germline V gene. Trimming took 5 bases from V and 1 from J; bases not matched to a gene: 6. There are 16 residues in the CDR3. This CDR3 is CASSIRTSQNTGELFF. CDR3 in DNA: TGTGCCAGCAGCATAAGGACTAGCCAGAACACCGGGGAGCTGTTTTTT. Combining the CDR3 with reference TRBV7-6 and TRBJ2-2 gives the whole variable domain GAGVSQSPRYKVTKRGQDVALRCDPISGHVSLYWYRQALGQGPEFLTYFNYEAQQDKSGLPNDRFSAERPEGSISTLTIQRTEQRDSAMYRCASSIRTSQNTGELFFGEGSRLTVL.

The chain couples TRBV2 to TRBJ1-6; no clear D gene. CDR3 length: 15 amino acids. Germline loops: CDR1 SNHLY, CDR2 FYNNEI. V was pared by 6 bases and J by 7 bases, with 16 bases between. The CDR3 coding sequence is TGTGCCAGCAGGGCCTTGACGGCCGTCAATTCACCCCTCCACTTT. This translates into CASRALTAVNSPLHF.

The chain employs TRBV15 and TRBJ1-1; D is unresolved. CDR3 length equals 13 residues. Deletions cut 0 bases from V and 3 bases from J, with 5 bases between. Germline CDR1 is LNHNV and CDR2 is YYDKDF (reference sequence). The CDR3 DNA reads TGTGCCACCAGCAGAGAGCGGGACACTGAAGCTTTCTTT. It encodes CATSRERDTEAFF. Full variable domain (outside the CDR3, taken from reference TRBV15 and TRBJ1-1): DAMVIQNPRYQVTQFGKPVTLSCSQTLNHNVMYWYQQKSSQAPKLLFHYYDKDFNNEADTPDNFQSRRPNTSFCFLDIRSPGLGDTAMYLCATSRERDTEAFFGQGTRLTVV.

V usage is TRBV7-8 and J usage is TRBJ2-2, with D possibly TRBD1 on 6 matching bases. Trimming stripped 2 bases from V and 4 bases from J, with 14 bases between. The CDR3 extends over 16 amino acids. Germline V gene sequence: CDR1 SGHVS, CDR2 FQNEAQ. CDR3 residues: CASSLLGRGSTGELFF. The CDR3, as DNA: TGTGCCAGCAGCTTATTGGGCAGGGGAAGCACCGGGGAGCTGTTTTTT.

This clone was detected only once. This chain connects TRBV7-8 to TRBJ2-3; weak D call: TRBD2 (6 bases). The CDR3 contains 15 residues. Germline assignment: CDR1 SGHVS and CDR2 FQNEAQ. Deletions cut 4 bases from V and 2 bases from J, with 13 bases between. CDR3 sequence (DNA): TGTGCCAGCAGCTCGGGAGCGCACCACACAGATACGCAGTATTTT. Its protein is CASSSGAHHTDTQYF. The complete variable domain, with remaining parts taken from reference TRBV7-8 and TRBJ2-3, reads GAGVSQSPRYKVAKRGQDVALRCDPISGHVSLFWYQQALGQGPEFLTYFQNEAQLDKSGLPSDRFFAERPEGSVSTLKIQRTQQEDSAVYLCASSSGAHHTDTQYFGPGTRLTVL.

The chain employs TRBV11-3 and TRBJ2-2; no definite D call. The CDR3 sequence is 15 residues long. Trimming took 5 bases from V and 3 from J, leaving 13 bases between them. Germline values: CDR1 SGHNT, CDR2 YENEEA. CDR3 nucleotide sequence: TGTGCCAGCAGCATTACAGTCGTTTACACCGGGGAGCTGTTTTTT. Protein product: CASSITVVYTGELFF. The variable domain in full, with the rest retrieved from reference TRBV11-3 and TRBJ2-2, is EAGVVQSPRYKIIEKKQPVAFWCNPISGHNTLYWYLQNLGQGPELLIRYENEEAVDDSQLPKDRFSAERLKGVDSTLKIQPAELGDSAVYLCASSITVVYTGELFFGEGSRLTVL.

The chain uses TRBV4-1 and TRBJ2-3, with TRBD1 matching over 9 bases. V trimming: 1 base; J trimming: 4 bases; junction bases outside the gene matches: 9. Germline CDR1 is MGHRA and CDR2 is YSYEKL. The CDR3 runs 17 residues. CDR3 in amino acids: CASSQVPGQGRADTQYF. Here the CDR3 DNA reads TGCGCCAGCAGCCAAGTCCCGGGACAGGGTAGGGCAGATACGCAGTATTTT.

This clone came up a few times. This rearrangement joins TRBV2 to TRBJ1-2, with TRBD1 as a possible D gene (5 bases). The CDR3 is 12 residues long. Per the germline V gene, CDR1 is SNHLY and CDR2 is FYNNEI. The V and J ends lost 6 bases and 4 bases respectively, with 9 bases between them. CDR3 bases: TGTGCCAGCAGCGTCCAGGGCTATGGCTACACCTTC. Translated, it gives CASSVQGYGYTF.

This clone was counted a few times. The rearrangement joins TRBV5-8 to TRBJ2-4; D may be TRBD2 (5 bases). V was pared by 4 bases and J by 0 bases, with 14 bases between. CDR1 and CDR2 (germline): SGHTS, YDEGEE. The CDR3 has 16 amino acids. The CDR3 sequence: CASSRTWPIAKNIQYF. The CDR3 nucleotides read TGTGCCAGCAGCCGGACTTGGCCAATAGCCAAAAACATTCAGTACTTC. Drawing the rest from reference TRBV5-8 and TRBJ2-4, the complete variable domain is EAGVTQSPTHLIKTRGQQATLRCSPISGHTSVYWYQQALGLGLQFLLWYDEGEERNRGNFPPRFSGRQFPNYSSELNVNALELEDSALYLCASSRTWPIAKNIQYFGAGTRLSVL.

CDR3: CACGTVPSPLHF. CDR3 coding DNA: TGTGCCTGCGGGACCGTACCCTCTCCCCTCCACTTT. The chain uses TRBV30 and TRBJ1-6; a weak D match, TRBD1 (5 bases). Trimming took off 6 bases at V and 13 bases at J, with 16 bases between the two ends. Germline-derived CDR1 and CDR2 are GTSNPN and SVGIG (reference sequence). The CDR3 consists of 12 residues.